This TCR beta chain originates from a study of blood T cell repertoires in COVID-19. Profiled with immunoSEQ multiplex PCR; TCRdb holds only in-frame clones, not every one. Found here are roughly 120,000 clones, roughly 80% of them singletons; the top ten hold around 1.9%. This CDR3 spans 14 amino acids. The germline CDR1 and CDR2 sequences are MGHRA and YSYEKL. V dropped 3 bases and J dropped 1 base, with 7 bases sitting between them. Material: peripheral blood. J is TRBJ1-5 and V is TRBV4-1, with D maybe TRBD1 (5 bases). This TCR derives from a man aged 70 or older with acute or convalescent COVID-19. The CDR3 coding sequence is TGCGCCAGCAGCCAGCCAGGGAGCAATCAGCCCCAGCATTTT. This translates into CASSQPGSNQPQHF.